The clone carrying this T cell receptor beta chain came up a few times. The CDR3 runs to 14 residues. CDR1 and CDR2 from the germline V gene are MDHEN and SYDVKM. V lost 6 bases and J lost 11, with 20 bases in between. This specimen comes from a study of blood T cell repertoires in COVID-19. Overall study context: The origin of the acute and convalescent COVID-19 samples was the United States, Italy and Spain. PBMCs, B-cell-depleted T cells, or T cells provided the cDNA or gDNA that made up the material.

Using immunoSEQ multiplex PCR, the repertoire was profiled, and TCRdb retains in-frame clones only, with some absent. The sample gives approximately 82,000 clones, approximately 82% of which show up once; around a third is in the top ten. The chain links TRBV28 to TRBJ1-5; D is unclear. The material sequenced was peripheral blood. The TCR sequence derives from a woman in her 70s with acute or convalescent COVID-19. CDR3 residues: CASRSVAGLWAQHF. CDR3 DNA: TGTGCCAGCAGATCAGTAGCCGGTCTTTGGGCCCAGCATTTT.